This is a list of T cell receptor beta chains from one sample in a study of molecular identifiers for immune sequencing clone quantification. TCRdb used MiXCR to reprocess the PCR reads, holding one entry per CDR3 protein. The table shows around 89,000 distinct CDR3 sequences, with roughly 19% occurring only once. The sequenced material came from naive CD8+ T cells from blood, with Jurkat cell RNA spiked in. All receptors come from a human donor in good health. Some libraries in this study had Jurkat cell RNA spiked in. CDR3s include the opening cysteine and the closing phenylalanine or tryptophan. Each record gives: D gene, clone size, V gene, J gene, CDR3 protein, CDR3 DNA. The D gene is left open where the match is weak. Size is stated for part of the rows, as once, few or many counts, or as a class when the clone is expanded.

d_call: NA
clone_size: NA
v_call: TRBV24-1
j_call: TRBJ2-1
cdr3_aa: CATSDSTSNEQFF
cdr3_nt: TGTGCCACCAGTGATTCGACTAGTAATGAGCAGTTCTTC

d_call: TRBD2
clone_size: many
v_call: TRBV7-6
j_call: TRBJ2-7
cdr3_aa: CASSPSGGALYEQYF
cdr3_nt: TGTGCCAGCAGCCCAAGCGGGGGGGCTTTGTACGAGCAGTACTTC

d_call: TRBD1
clone_size: once
v_call: TRBV5-6
j_call: TRBJ1-4
cdr3_aa: CASSTLSGTVNEKLFF
cdr3_nt: TGTGCCAGCAGCACACTGAGCGGGACAGTGAATGAAAAACTGTTTTTT

d_call: TRBD1
clone_size: many
v_call: TRBV7-2
j_call: TRBJ2-5
cdr3_aa: CASSLFQGEETQYF
cdr3_nt: TGTGCCAGCAGCTTATTTCAGGGGGAAGAGACCCAGTACTTC

d_call: NA
clone_size: few
v_call: TRBV19
j_call: TRBJ2-1
cdr3_aa: CASSIWSEGNEQFF
cdr3_nt: TGTGCCAGTAGTATTTGGTCAGAGGGTAATGAGCAGTTCTTC

d_call: TRBD1
clone_size: many
v_call: TRBV5-5
j_call: TRBJ2-1
cdr3_aa: CASSEWTGAAGEQFF
cdr3_nt: TGTGCCAGCAGCGAATGGACAGGGGCCGCCGGTGAGCAGTTCTTC

d_call: NA
clone_size: few
v_call: TRBV3-1
j_call: TRBJ2-7
cdr3_aa: CASSRGLAYEQYF
cdr3_nt: TGTGCCAGCAGCCGGGGGCTGGCCTACGAGCAGTACTTC

d_call: NA
clone_size: many
v_call: TRBV2
j_call: TRBJ2-7
cdr3_aa: CASSVSSGNYEQYF
cdr3_nt: TGTGCCAGCAGTGTCTCGTCGGGCAACTACGAGCAGTACTTC

d_call: NA
clone_size: many
v_call: TRBV19
j_call: TRBJ2-3
cdr3_aa: CASSIRHADTQYF
cdr3_nt: TGTGCCAGTAGTATAAGGCACGCAGATACGCAGTATTTT

d_call: NA
clone_size: many
v_call: TRBV19
j_call: TRBJ1-1
cdr3_aa: CASSISENTEAFF
cdr3_nt: TGTGCCAGTAGTATAAGTGAGAACACTGAAGCTTTCTTT

d_call: TRBD2
clone_size: few
v_call: TRBV19
j_call: TRBJ2-3
cdr3_aa: CASSDGGAGPHF
cdr3_nt: TGTGCCAGTAGTGACGGGGGGGCCGGCCCCCATTTT

d_call: NA
clone_size: many
v_call: TRBV4-3
j_call: TRBJ1-2
cdr3_aa: CASSQDRTQPYGYTF
cdr3_nt: TGCGCCAGCAGCCAAGATCGGACACAGCCCTATGGCTACACCTTC

d_call: NA
clone_size: many
v_call: TRBV27
j_call: TRBJ2-5
cdr3_aa: CASSVRQVGGYQETQYF
cdr3_nt: TGTGCCAGCAGTGTAAGACAGGTCGGGGGATACCAAGAGACCCAGTACTTC

d_call: NA
clone_size: few
v_call: TRBV11-2
j_call: TRBJ2-2
cdr3_aa: CASSLVRTGELFF
cdr3_nt: TGTGCCAGCAGCTTAGTCCGCACCGGGGAGCTGTTTTTT

d_call: NA
clone_size: once
v_call: TRBV6-5
j_call: TRBJ2-7
cdr3_aa: CASSLSTFLRSEQYF
cdr3_nt: TGTGCCAGCAGTTTGAGCACATTCCTTAGGTCCGAGCAGTACTTC

d_call: NA
clone_size: many
v_call: TRBV6-1
j_call: TRBJ2-7
cdr3_aa: CASRYMKGRSYEQYF
cdr3_nt: TGTGCCAGCAGGTACATGAAGGGGAGATCCTACGAGCAGTACTTC

d_call: TRBD2
clone_size: many
v_call: TRBV11-2
j_call: TRBJ2-3
cdr3_aa: CASSSGLAGWTDTQYF
cdr3_nt: TGTGCCAGCAGCTCGGGACTAGCGGGGTGGACAGATACGCAGTATTTT

d_call: NA
clone_size: many
v_call: TRBV23-1
j_call: TRBJ2-5
cdr3_aa: CASSQSWTQYF
cdr3_nt: TGCGCCAGCAGTCAATCGTGGACCCAGTACTTC

d_call: NA
clone_size: many
v_call: TRBV6-2/TRBV6-3
j_call: TRBJ2-7
cdr3_aa: CASSRDMTYEQYF
cdr3_nt: TGTGCCAGCAGTCGGGACATGACCTACGAGCAGTACTTC

d_call: NA
clone_size: NA
v_call: TRBV30
j_call: TRBJ2-7
cdr3_aa: CAWSPGRVGYEQYF
cdr3_nt: TGTGCCTGGAGCCCGGGACGGGTGGGTTACGAGCAGTACTTC

d_call: NA
clone_size: NA
v_call: TRBV11-3
j_call: TRBJ2-1
cdr3_aa: CASSLVGVEQFF
cdr3_nt: TGTGCCAGCAGCTTAGTCGGGGTTGAGCAGTTCTTC

d_call: TRBD2
clone_size: many
v_call: TRBV2
j_call: TRBJ2-5
cdr3_aa: CASSLFLAGQQETQYF
cdr3_nt: TGTGCCAGCAGCCTATTCCTAGCGGGTCAACAAGAGACCCAGTACTTC

d_call: NA
clone_size: many
v_call: TRBV12-3/TRBV12-4
j_call: TRBJ2-3
cdr3_aa: CASTSLGTDTQYF
cdr3_nt: TGTGCCAGCACCTCCTTGGGGACAGATACGCAGTATTTT

d_call: NA
clone_size: many
v_call: TRBV20-1
j_call: TRBJ2-7
cdr3_aa: CSARARADSYEQYF
cdr3_nt: TGCAGTGCTAGAGCCCGTGCCGACTCCTACGAGCAGTACTTC

d_call: NA
clone_size: NA
v_call: TRBV6-1
j_call: TRBJ2-2
cdr3_aa: CASIRWFGELFF
cdr3_nt: TGTGCCAGCATCAGGTGGTTCGGGGAGCTGTTTTTT

d_call: NA
clone_size: many
v_call: TRBV20-1
j_call: TRBJ1-2
cdr3_aa: CSASLTGANYGYTF
cdr3_nt: TGCAGTGCTAGCCTGACAGGAGCTAACTATGGCTACACCTTC

d_call: TRBD2
clone_size: NA
v_call: TRBV4-3
j_call: TRBJ2-7
cdr3_aa: CASSYYSGADYEQYF
cdr3_nt: TGCGCCAGCAGCTACTATAGCGGGGCAGACTACGAGCAGTACTTC